A selection of T cell receptor beta chains follows, all from one sample in a study of cytomegalovirus exposure and HLA in healthy donors. Sequenced by immunoSEQ multiplex PCR; TCRdb stores in-frame clones only, minus some. The sample lists 75,000 to 95,000 clones; about four fifths were seen once. The sequencing input was PBMCs. These receptors originate from a man between 18 and 35 years old in good health and CMV-seronegative. Each CDR3 is given with its conserved first and last residue. D genes are given only for firm matches. Only some rows state a clone size, as once, few, many or a class for expanded clones.

J	size	length	V	D	DNA	CDR3
TRBJ2-7	.	15	TRBV5-1	TRBD1	TGCGCCAGCAGCCCAACGGTAGGGACAGGAGCCGAGCAGTACTTC	CASSPTVGTGAEQYF
TRBJ2-7	.	14	TRBV4-1	.	TGCGCCAGCAGCCAAGTCCAGGGAAACTACGAGCAGTACTTC	CASSQVQGNYEQYF
TRBJ1-1	.	14	TRBV7-3	.	TGTGCCAGCAGCTTAACGCCCGGGTCCACTGAAGCTTTCTTT	CASSLTPGSTEAFF
TRBJ1-1	.	13	TRBV6-1	.	TGTGCCAGCAGTGAAGGGCAGGGTACTGAAGCTTTCTTT	CASSEGQGTEAFF
TRBJ1-2	.	15	TRBV7-2	.	TGTGCCAGCAGCTCGCCCCAGGACAAAAGTCTGGGCTACACCTTC	CASSSPQDKSLGYTF
TRBJ2-7	.	17	TRBV5-1	.	TGCGCCAGCAGCTTGTCCCTTAGAGGGCCCTTATCTTTCGAGCAGTACTTC	CASSLSLRGPLSFEQYF
TRBJ2-5	.	15	TRBV6-5	.	TGTGCCAGCAGTTACCTAGGCAGGGCCCAAGAGACCCAGTACTTC	CASSYLGRAQETQYF
TRBJ2-1	.	15	TRBV7-6	TRBD2	TGTGCCAGCAGCCCCCCGGCGGGAGGGAACAATGAGCAGTTCTTC	CASSPPAGGNNEQFF
TRBJ2-7	.	14	TRBV9	TRBD1	TGTGCCAGCAGCGTAGGCCAGGGGGCGCGCGAGCAGTACTTC	CASSVGQGAREQYF
TRBJ2-7	.	13	TRBV28	.	TGTGCCAGCAGTCAGGGCGGGACTTACGAGCAGTACTTC	CASSQGGTYEQYF
TRBJ2-3	few	15	TRBV2	TRBD2	TGTGCCAGCCCCTCCCTAGCGGGAGACCCAGATACGCAGTATTTT	CASPSLAGDPDTQYF
TRBJ1-1	.	16	TRBV5-1	.	TGCGCCAGCAGCTTGATTGGGGCAGGGATGAACACTGAAGCTTTCTTT	CASSLIGAGMNTEAFF
TRBJ2-1	.	17	TRBV7-2	TRBD2	TGTGCCAGCAGCAATGATATAGCGGGAGGGGCATACAATGAGCAGTTCTTC	CASSNDIAGGAYNEQFF
TRBJ1-2	.	15	TRBV5-1	TRBD1	TGCGCCAGCAGCTTGGAAGGGGACAGAGTCTATGGCTACACCTTC	CASSLEGDRVYGYTF
TRBJ2-1	.	15	TRBV11-2	.	TGTGCCAGCGGACCCTATAGCGGCATCTACAATGAGCAGTTCTTC	CASGPYSGIYNEQFF
TRBJ2-1	once	15	TRBV11-2	TRBD2	TGTGCCAGCAGCTTCGGCGGGAGGGCCTTTAATGAGCAGTTCTTC	CASSFGGRAFNEQFF
TRBJ2-3	.	15	TRBV10-2	TRBD2	TGCGCCAGCAGGGGGACTAGCTCCCCGAGAGATACGCAGTATTTT	CASRGTSSPRDTQYF
TRBJ2-6	.	15	TRBV10-1	.	TGCGCCAGCAGTGATTCGCGCTCTGGGGCCAACGTCCTGACTTTC	CASSDSRSGANVLTF
TRBJ1-5	.	15	TRBV6-1	.	TGTGCCAGCAGTGAACAGTGGAGTAGCAATCAGCCCCAGCATTTT	CASSEQWSSNQPQHF
TRBJ2-7	.	15	TRBV5-1	TRBD2	TGCGCCAGCAGCCCCGGGAGGGTAGAAGGAGGCGAGCAGTACTTC	CASSPGRVEGGEQYF
TRBJ1-1	.	13	TRBV6-5	.	TGTGCCAGCAGCCGGGGAGTGAACACTGAAGCTTTCTTT	CASSRGVNTEAFF
TRBJ2-7	.	14	TRBV5-1	.	TGCGCCAGCAGCCCGGGAGGGACAGCGTACGAGCAGTACTTC	CASSPGGTAYEQYF
TRBJ2-3	.	15	TRBV29-1	.	TGCAGCGACCAACCAACAGGGAGGGCCGCAGATACGCAGTATTTT	CSDQPTGRAADTQYF
TRBJ2-6	.	15	TRBV4-2	.	TGTGCCAGCAGCCGAGAGAGCTCTGGGGCCAACGTCCTGACTTTC	CASSRESSGANVLTF
TRBJ1-5	.	14	TRBV28	.	TGTGCCAGCAGTTTAGGGGGGGCAGGTCAGCCCCAGCATTTT	CASSLGGAGQPQHF
TRBJ2-1	.	12	TRBV6-5	TRBD2	TGTGCCAGCAGACCTCTAGCGGGGAAGCGGTTCTTC	CASRPLAGKRFF
TRBJ1-4	.	13	TRBV27	.	TGTGCCAGCAGTTTTGGTAGTAATGAAAAACTGTTTTTT	CASSFGSNEKLFF
TRBJ2-7	few	13	TRBV7-6	TRBD2	TGTGCCAGCAGCTCCGGGGGGTCCTACGAGCAGTACTTC	CASSSGGSYEQYF
TRBJ2-5	.	16	TRBV9	.	TGTGCCAGCAGCGTCAGTGGGACATGGGCGTTCGAGACCCAGTACTTC	CASSVSGTWAFETQYF
TRBJ1-6	.	12	TRBV28	TRBD1	TGTGCCAGCAGGGACAGGTTGTCACCCCTCCACTTT	CASRDRLSPLHF
TRBJ2-2	.	15	TRBV10-3	TRBD1	TGTGCCATCAGTCGGGACAGGGTAAAGACCGGGGAGCTGTTTTTT	CAISRDRVKTGELFF
TRBJ2-7	.	13	TRBV4-1	.	TGCGCCAGCAGCCAAGCAACGGTCTACGAGCAGTACTTC	CASSQATVYEQYF
TRBJ2-7	.	15	TRBV7-2	TRBD2	TGTGCCAGCAGCGAGCTAGCGGGAGAGGGGTACGAGCAGTACTTC	CASSELAGEGYEQYF
TRBJ1-2	.	15	TRBV14	.	TGTGCCAGCAGCCAAGTAGACAGCGCATACTATGGCTACACCTTC	CASSQVDSAYYGYTF
TRBJ2-6	.	16	TRBV7-2	.	TGTGCCAGCAGCTTTGGGGGGAACTCTGGGGCCAACGTCCTGACTTTC	CASSFGGNSGANVLTF
TRBJ2-1	.	18	TRBV5-6	TRBD2	TGTGCCAGCAGCTCGACAGTAAAACCTAGCGGGCGACACAATGAGCAGTTCTTC	CASSSTVKPSGRHNEQFF
TRBJ1-1	.	11	TRBV5-4	.	TGTGCCAGCAGCTTGAGCCAGGTGGCTTTCTTT	CASSLSQVAFF
TRBJ1-2	.	12	TRBV30	.	TGTGCCTGGAGTGGGGGAGAGGATGGCTACACCTTC	CAWSGGEDGYTF
TRBJ2-7	once	13	TRBV28	TRBD2	TGTGCCAGCTCGTCCGGGGGGGGCTACGAGCAGTACTTC	CASSSGGGYEQYF
TRBJ2-7	.	14	TRBV5-1	TRBD1	TGCGCCAGCAGCCAAATGACAGGGGCCTACGAGCAGTACTTC	CASSQMTGAYEQYF
TRBJ1-1	.	19	TRBV30	.	TGTGCCTGGAGTGGAGTGGGGGCCACAGGGAAGACTATGAACACTGAAGCTTTCTTT	CAWSGVGATGKTMNTEAFF
TRBJ2-7	.	15	TRBV27	TRBD2	TGTGCCAGCAGTACGGGGCCTAGCGGTACCTACGAGCAGTACTTC	CASSTGPSGTYEQYF
TRBJ2-4	.	13	TRBV6-6	.	TGTGCCAGCAGACACAGGGCTAAAAACATTCAGTACTTC	CASRHRAKNIQYF
TRBJ2-7	.	14	TRBV7-9	.	TGTGCCAGCAGCCCGCCGGGACACCAATACGAGCAGTACTTC	CASSPPGHQYEQYF
TRBJ2-7	.	16	TRBV4-3	TRBD2	TGCGCCAGCAGCCAAGATCGGGCTAGCGGGAGGTACGAGCAGTACTTC	CASSQDRASGRYEQYF
TRBJ2-1	.	14	TRBV30	.	TGTGCCTGTTTTAGCGGTAGCTCCTACAATGAGCAGTTCTTC	CACFSGSSYNEQFF
TRBJ2-5	.	16	TRBV18	TRBD1	TGTGCCAGCTCCCCCCGCCTGCAGGGGGCCCAAGAGACCCAGTACTTC	CASSPRLQGAQETQYF
TRBJ2-5	.	15	TRBV7-3	.	TGTGCCAGCAGCTTATCCCCGGCTAGGCGGGAGACCCAGTACTTC	CASSLSPARRETQYF
TRBJ2-1	.	16	TRBV5-4	.	TGTGCCAGCAGCTTGGGAGGCCTAGCGAACTACAATGAGCAGTTCTTC	CASSLGGLANYNEQFF
TRBJ2-3	.	16	TRBV7-9	.	TGTGCCAGCAGCTCCGATTATGCGCGCGGCACAGATACGCAGTATTTT	CASSSDYARGTDTQYF